These 18 T cell receptor beta chains were sequenced from one sample in a study of T-cell memory formation after mild COVID-19 (dated by TCRdb to 2020 to 2022). Library preparation used 5' RACE. The sequencing machine was an Illumina NovaSeq 6000. TCRdb reworked the public reads: Q25 trimming with fastp, MiXCR clone assembly, productive beta chains retained. Entries that share a CDR3 protein sequence are merged under the most common genes and DNA. Across this sample there are about 390,000 distinct CDR3 sequences, with about 16% seen only once. The ten largest clones take up around a fifth of the sample. Sequencing was carried out using PBMCs or a T cell subset sorted from them (not recorded which). These TCRs come from a man younger than 35 who had mild COVID-19 (a few samples of this study predate the infection). The sample titles of this study are shuffled in the database, so cell type and time point are left out; the donor was told from shared clones.

This clonotype was observed a few times. This rearrangement joins TRBV7-6 to TRBJ2-2; maybe TRBD2 (7 bases). V was cut by 2 bases and J by 5 bases, with 15 bases left in between. This CDR3 is built from 16 residues. The V gene's germline CDR1 is SGHVS and CDR2 FNYEAQ. As DNA, the CDR3 is TGTGCCAGCAGCTTATCCGGGGGGCCTTATACCGGGGAGCTGTTTTTT. It is translated as CASSLSGGPYTGELFF.

This clonotype was counted at least ten times. This chain connects TRBV5-1 to TRBJ1-1; D unclear. Trimming cost V 0 bases and J 1 base, with 10 bases left between them. The CDR3 totals 15 residues. Germline V gene data show CDR1 as SGHRS and CDR2 as YFSETQ. CDR3 nucleotides: TGCGCCAGCAGCTTGGAGGCGGTAGCGAACACTGAAGCTTTCTTT. Translated, it gives CASSLEAVANTEAFF.

The chain recombines TRBV15 with TRBJ2-5; no clear D. Germline V gives CDR1 LNHNV, CDR2 YYDKDF (reference sequence). V lost 5 bases to trimming and J lost 4 bases, with 17 bases between them. This CDR3 spans 15 amino acids. In nucleotides, the CDR3 is TGTGCCACCAGCGCACGTAAGGGTTTGGGAGAGACCCAGTACTTC. This gives the protein CATSARKGLGETQYF. The full variable domain, with the rest looked up from reference TRBV15 and TRBJ2-5, is DAMVIQNPRYQVTQFGKPVTLSCSQTLNHNVMYWYQQKSSQAPKLLFHYYDKDFNNEADTPDNFQSRRPNTSFCFLDIRSPGLGDTAMYLCATSARKGLGETQYFGPGTRLLVL.

The table lists this clonotype with a few counts. The rearrangement joins TRBV20-1 to TRBJ2-7, with D perhaps TRBD1 (6 bases). Trimming took 4 bases from V and 6 from J, leaving 10 bases between them. CDR1 and CDR2 (germline): DFQATT, SNEGSKA (reference sequence). The CDR3 has 11 amino acids. The CDR3 DNA reads TGCAGTGCTACTCAGGGGTTCGAGCAGTACTTC. Its translation is CSATQGFEQYF.

Many counts were recorded for this clonotype. J is TRBJ2-2 and V is TRBV12-3 or TRBV12-4; D perhaps matches TRBD2 (5 bases). The length of the CDR3 is 13 residues. V lost 5 bases and J lost 8, with 12 bases in between. The CDR3 spells CASSLLARGELFF. The CDR3 bases are TGTGCCAGCAGTCTCCTAGCTAGGGGGGAGCTGTTTTTT.

The chain combines TRBV7-2 with TRBJ1-5; D uncertain. Between the trimmed V and J ends, which lost 3 bases and 5 bases, there was a span of 11 bases. Germline lookup yields CDR1 SGHTA and CDR2 FQGNSA. This CDR3 has 14 amino acids. CDR3 residues: CASSFNSQDQPQHF. CDR3 coding DNA: TGTGCCAGCAGCTTTAACAGTCAGGATCAGCCCCAGCATTTT.

The chain combines TRBV5-1 with TRBJ1-1, with 10 positions matching TRBD1. The CDR3 is 17 residues long. Trimming removed 4 bases from V and 3 bases from J; junction bases left unmatched: 12. In germline, CDR1 is SGHRS, CDR2 YFSETQ. This chain's CDR3 is CASSAGTGARGDTEAFF. The CDR3 region has the DNA TGCGCCAGCAGCGCCGGGACAGGGGCCCGCGGAGACACTGAAGCTTTCTTT.

The chain joins TRBV20-1 to TRBJ2-7, with TRBD2 matching over 7 bases. Trimming at V came to 1 base and at J to 2 bases, leaving 11 bases not matched to a gene. Germline-derived CDR1 and CDR2 are DFQATT and SNEGSKA (reference sequence). The CDR3 contains 16 residues. The CDR3 DNA follows: TGCAGTGCTAGAGGATTGGAGACAAGCGGGACCTACGAGCAGTACTTC. Translating it yields CSARGLETSGTYEQYF.

In its sample, this clonotype was seen a few times. V is TRBV15 and J is TRBJ1-5, with a possible D match to TRBD1 (6 bases). V was shortened by 6 bases and J by 9 bases, with 21 bases between the two germline ends. There are 15 residues in the CDR3. CDR1 and CDR2 (germline): LNHNV, YYDKDF (reference sequence). The CDR3 DNA is TGTGCCACCAGTATGGCGAACACAGGGTTTCGGCCCCAGCATTTT. It yields the protein CATSMANTGFRPQHF.

This clonotype was observed many times. This chain links TRBV6-2 or TRBV6-3 with TRBJ2-3; a possible D gene is TRBD1 (5 bases). Germline CDR1 is MNHEY and CDR2 is SVGEGT. V shed 7 bases and J shed 5 bases, with 25 bases lying between them. The CDR3 contains 17 residues. The CDR3 is CASIPPQGTDTGDTQYF. CDR3 DNA sequence: TGTGCCAGCATTCCGCCCCAGGGTACCGACACAGGAGATACGCAGTATTTT.

CDR3 coding DNA: TGTGCCAGCAACGGGAGGGGAAACACTGAAGCTTTCTTT. Translation gives CASNGRGNTEAFF. The J gene is TRBJ1-1, the V gene TRBV28, with a weak D call TRBD1 (5 bases). There are 13 residues in the CDR3. The germline V gene has CDR1 MDHEN and CDR2 SYDVKM. Trimming shortened V by 7 bases and J by 2 bases, and 11 bases separated the two germline ends.

The chain uses TRBV20-1 and TRBJ1-3; D is unclear. V was clipped by 2 bases and J by 3 bases, with 11 bases between them. The CDR3 has 14 residues. Germline V gives CDR1 DFQATT, CDR2 SNEGSKA (reference sequence). The CDR3 sequence: CSARLRTLGNTIYF. In DNA, the CDR3 is TGCAGTGCTAGATTGCGGACTCTTGGAAACACCATATATTTT.

This clonotype showed up just a few times. The chain is built from TRBV20-1 and TRBJ2-5, with D maybe TRBD2 (7 bases). With 0 bases removed from V and 1 base from J, the gap between germline ends came to 12 bases. This CDR3 region has 15 residues. CDR1 and CDR2 from the germline V gene are DFQATT and SNEGSKA (reference sequence). The CDR3 sequence: CSARDWGGPQETQYF. Here the CDR3 DNA reads TGCAGTGCTAGAGATTGGGGGGGCCCCCAAGAGACCCAGTACTTC.

The rearrangement links TRBV7-2 to TRBJ1-1, with a weak D call TRBD1 (5 bases). The CDR3 sequence is 15 residues long. V dropped 5 bases and J dropped 1 base, with 14 bases sitting between them. Germline lookup yields CDR1 SGHTA and CDR2 FQGNSA. CDR3 DNA: TGTGCCAGCAGCCCCAGGAGGGGAGCGAACACTGAAGCTTTCTTT. Protein product: CASSPRRGANTEAFF.

In its sample, this clonotype was seen a few times. V is TRBV18 and J is TRBJ2-7; TRBD1 matches 9 bases. Germline V gene lookup returns CDR1 KGHSH and CDR2 LQKENI. With V trimmed by 4 bases and J by 4 bases, 5 bases remained unmatched. This CDR3 is 14 amino acids long. The CDR3 sequence is CASSLGQGTYEQYV. Here the CDR3 DNA reads TGTGCCAGCTCACTGGGACAGGGAACTTACGAGCAGTACGTC.

This clonotype was counted between two and nine times. The V gene is TRBV20-1, the J gene TRBJ1-5; the D gene is possibly TRBD1 (5 bases). Germline assignment: CDR1 DFQATT and CDR2 SNEGSKA (reference sequence). This CDR3 is 15 amino acids long. V shed 2 bases and J shed 4 bases, with 15 bases lying between them. In DNA form, the CDR3 reads TGCAGTGCTAGACGGGGGATGCGGCTGAATCAGCCCCAGCATTTT. Its protein product is CSARRGMRLNQPQHF.

Ten or more counts support this clonotype. This chain joins TRBV9 and TRBJ2-1; TRBD2 aligns across 10 bases. J was trimmed by 4 bases and V by 2 bases; bases with no gene match: 0. CDR1 SGDLS and CDR2 YYNGEE come from the germline V gene. The CDR3 loop spans 14 amino acids. The CDR3 loop reads CASSVSGGYNEQFF. The CDR3 DNA is TGTGCCAGCAGCGTTAGCGGGGGGTACAATGAGCAGTTCTTC.

The chain employs TRBV25-1 and TRBJ1-4, with D tentatively TRBD1 (5 bases). The CDR3 length is 16 residues. V dropped 3 bases and J dropped 2 bases, with 13 bases sitting between them. CDR1 and CDR2 from the germline V gene are MGHDK and SYGVNS. Written as DNA, the CDR3 is TGTGCCAGCAGTGACCTGCGACGGGGGACTAATGAAAAACTGTTTTTT. Its protein is CASSDLRRGTNEKLFF.